What follows describes a single T cell receptor (beta chain). No antigen is known for it. Clones were read by immunoSEQ multiplex PCR, and TCRdb kept only the in-frame ones, dropping some. This table has 140,000 to 150,000 clones, roughly 90% appearing once. This sample stems from a study of T cell responses to AZD1222 COVID-19 vaccine. General observations from the study: In the spike-specific TCR repertoire, nearly half reportedly target unmutated variant regions.

This CDR3 is built from 13 residues. Germline-derived CDR1 and CDR2 are ENHRY and SYGVKD. V shed 8 bases and J shed 1 base, with 11 bases lying between them. Second doses were pooled across both intervals (about 4 or about 12 weeks). The receptor was isolated from an adult who received the AZD1222 COVID-19 vaccine. The rearrangement uses TRBV10-3 and TRBJ2-5; no clear D. The starting material was peripheral blood, obtained 28 days after the second AZD1222 dose. CDR3 in DNA: TGTGCCATCGGAACAGCCGTCCAAGAGACCCAGTACTTC. Its protein product is CAIGTAVQETQYF.